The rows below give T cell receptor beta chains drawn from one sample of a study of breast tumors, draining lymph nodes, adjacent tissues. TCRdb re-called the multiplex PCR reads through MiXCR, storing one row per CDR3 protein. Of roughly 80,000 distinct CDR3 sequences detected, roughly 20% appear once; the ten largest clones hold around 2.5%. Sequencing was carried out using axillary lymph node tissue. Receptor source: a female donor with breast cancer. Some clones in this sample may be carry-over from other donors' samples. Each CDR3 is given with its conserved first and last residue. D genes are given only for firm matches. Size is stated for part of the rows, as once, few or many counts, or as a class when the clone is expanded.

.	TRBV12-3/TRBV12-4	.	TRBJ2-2	TGTGCCAGCAGTTTGGGCACCCTGTCCCTCACCGGGGAGCTGTTTTTT	CASSLGTLSLTGELFF
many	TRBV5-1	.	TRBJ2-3	TGCGCCAGCAGCTTGGCCCAGGGCCCAGATACGCAGTATTTT	CASSLAQGPDTQYF
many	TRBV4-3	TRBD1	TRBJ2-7	TGCGCCAGCAGCCAAGAAGGCCCAGGGGGCATGGCATGGATCGAGCAGTACTTC	CASSQEGPGGMAWIEQYF
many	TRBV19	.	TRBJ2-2	TGTGCCAGTAGTGCCCGCAGGGGATCGGCGACCGGGGAGCTGTTTTTT	CASSARRGSATGELFF
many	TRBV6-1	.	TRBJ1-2	TGTGCCAGCCGGAGAACAGCTAACTATGGCTACACCTTC	CASRRTANYGYTF
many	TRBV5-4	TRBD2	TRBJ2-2	TGTGCCAGCAGCTGGAGCGGGATGAACACCGGGGAGCTGTTTTTT	CASSWSGMNTGELFF
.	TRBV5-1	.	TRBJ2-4	TGCGCCAGCAGCTCAGGCGGGGGCTACGAAAACATTCAGTACTTC	CASSSGGGYENIQYF
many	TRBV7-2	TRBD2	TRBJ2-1	TGTGCCAGCAGCGCACTAGCGGTCGCCTTCGATGAGCAGTTCTTC	CASSALAVAFDEQFF
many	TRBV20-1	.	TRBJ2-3	TGCAGTCATCCCCGGGAGAGCACAGATACGCAGTATTTT	CSHPRESTDTQYF
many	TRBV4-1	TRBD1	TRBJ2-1	TGCGCCAGCAGGCAGGGACAGCAGAGCTACAATGAGCAGTTCTTC	CASRQGQQSYNEQFF
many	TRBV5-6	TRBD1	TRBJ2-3	TGTGCCAGCAGCTTGGCTAGGCTTCGGACAGGGACGATCACAGATACGCAGTATTTT	CASSLARLRTGTITDTQYF
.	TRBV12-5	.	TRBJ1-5	TGTGCTAGTGGTTTGGCATTTAAGGGGCAGCCCCGACATTTT	CASGLAFKGQPRHF
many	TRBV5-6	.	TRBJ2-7	TGTGCCAGCAGCTCTACCCATGACGCAGGGGGAGGATCCTACGAGCAGTACTTC	CASSSTHDAGGGSYEQYF
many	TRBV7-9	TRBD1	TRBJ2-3	TGTGCCAGCAGCTTCAGACAGGGGGCCACAGATACGCAGTATTTT	CASSFRQGATDTQYF
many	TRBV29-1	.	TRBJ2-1	TGCAGCGTCCATTATCTAGCTCTCTCCTACAATGAGCAGTTCTTC	CSVHYLALSYNEQFF
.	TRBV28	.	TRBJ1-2	TGTGCCAGCGGGTCGACAGGAAACTATGGCTACACCTTC	CASGSTGNYGYTF
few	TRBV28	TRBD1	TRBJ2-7	TGTGCCAGTTGGGACAGGGCCTACGAGCAGTACTTC	CASWDRAYEQYF
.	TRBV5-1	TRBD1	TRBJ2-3	TGCGCCAGCAGCTTGGCGGGACAGGGGTGGAGCACAGATACGCAGTATTTT	CASSLAGQGWSTDTQYF
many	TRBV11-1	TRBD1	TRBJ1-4	TGTGCCAGCAGCTCCCGGGGACAGGGCGAAGAAAAACTGTTTTTT	CASSSRGQGEEKLFF
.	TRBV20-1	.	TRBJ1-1	TGCAGTGCTAGAGATCGTCGGGGCTTCTCTGAAGCTTTCTTT	CSARDRRGFSEAFF
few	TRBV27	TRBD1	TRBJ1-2	TGTGCCAGCAGCCGGACAGGGACCTATGGCTACACCTTC	CASSRTGTYGYTF
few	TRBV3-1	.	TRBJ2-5	TGTGCCAGCAGCCAAGGGTCAAGCCCGGGGACCCAGTACTTC	CASSQGSSPGTQYF
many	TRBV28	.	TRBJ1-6	TGTGCCAGCGGGGTTTATAATTCACCCCTCCACTTT	CASGVYNSPLHF
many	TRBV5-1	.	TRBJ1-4	TGCGCCAGCAGACGGGGCCTTAATGAAAAACTGTTTTTT	CASRRGLNEKLFF
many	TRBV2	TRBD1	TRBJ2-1	TGTGCCAGCAGTCCCCGGCCGGGACAGGGACGGTTTGAGCAGTTCTTC	CASSPRPGQGRFEQFF
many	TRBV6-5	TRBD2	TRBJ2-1	TGTGCCAGCAGTTCGTACTTAGCGGGAGGGCCGATCAATGAGCAGTTCTTC	CASSSYLAGGPINEQFF
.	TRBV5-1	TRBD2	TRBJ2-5	TGCGCCAGCAGCTTCGGCGGGAGTGGGGGGGGGACCCAGTACTTC	CASSFGGSGGGTQYF
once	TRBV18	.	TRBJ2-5	TGTGCCAGCTCACCACCCATGAGGGTGGGAGAGACCCAGTACTTC	CASSPPMRVGETQYF
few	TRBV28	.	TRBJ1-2	TGTGCCAGCAGTTTGATCGAGGTCCCGTCTGCCTATGGCTACACCTTC	CASSLIEVPSAYGYTF
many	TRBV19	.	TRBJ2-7	TGTGCCAGTAGTATCGGGACAAAGCCCTACGAGCAGTACTTC	CASSIGTKPYEQYF
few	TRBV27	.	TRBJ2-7	TGTGCCAGCAGTTTTTACGGGAGTAAAGGCTACGAGCAGTACTTC	CASSFYGSKGYEQYF
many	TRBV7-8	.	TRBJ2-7	TGTGCCAGCAGCTTAGGATTAGGGGAGTCGGACGAGCAGTACTTC	CASSLGLGESDEQYF
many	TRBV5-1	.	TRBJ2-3	TGCGCCAGCCGAAATCGGACAGGCACAGATACGCAGTATTTT	CASRNRTGTDTQYF
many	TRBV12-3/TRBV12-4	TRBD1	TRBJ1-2	TGTGCCAGCAGTTATATCCCGACAGGGCGAGGTGGCTACACCTTC	CASSYIPTGRGGYTF
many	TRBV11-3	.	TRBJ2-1	TGTGCCAGCAGCCCACTCCGGAATGAGCAGTTCTTC	CASSPLRNEQFF
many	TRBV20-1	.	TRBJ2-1	TGCAGTGCTAGAGACCGACTAGACGGCAATGAGCAGTTCTTC	CSARDRLDGNEQFF
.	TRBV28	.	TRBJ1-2	TGTGCCAGCAGTTTAAGGGCACCCTATGGCTACACCTTC	CASSLRAPYGYTF
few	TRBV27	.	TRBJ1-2	TGTGCCAGCAGCAATCCTTCGGACAGCCGCTCGCGGGGCTACACCTTC	CASSNPSDSRSRGYTF
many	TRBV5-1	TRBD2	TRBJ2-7	TGCGCCAGCAGCCGGCTAGCGGGTTCCTACGAGCAGTACTTC	CASSRLAGSYEQYF
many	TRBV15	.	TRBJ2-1	TGTGCCACCAGCCCCCGCATTGGGGAGCAGTTCTTC	CATSPRIGEQFF